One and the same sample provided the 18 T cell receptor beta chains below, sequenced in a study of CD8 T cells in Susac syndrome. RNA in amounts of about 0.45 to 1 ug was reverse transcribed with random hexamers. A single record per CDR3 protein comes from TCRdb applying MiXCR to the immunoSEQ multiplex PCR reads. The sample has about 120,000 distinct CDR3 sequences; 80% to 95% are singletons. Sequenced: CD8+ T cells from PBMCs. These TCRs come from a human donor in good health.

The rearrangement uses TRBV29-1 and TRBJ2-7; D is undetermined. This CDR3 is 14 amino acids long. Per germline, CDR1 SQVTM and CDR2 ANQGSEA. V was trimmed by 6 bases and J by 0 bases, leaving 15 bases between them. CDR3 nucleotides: TGCAGCGTCGTGAGACAAACGAGCTCCTACGAGCAGTACTTC. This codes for CSVVRQTSSYEQYF.

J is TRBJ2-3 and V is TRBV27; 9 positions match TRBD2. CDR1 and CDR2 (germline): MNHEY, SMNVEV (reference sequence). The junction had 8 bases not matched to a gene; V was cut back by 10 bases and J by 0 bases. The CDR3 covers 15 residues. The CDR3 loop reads CATRGLALSTDTQYF. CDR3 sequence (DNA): TGTGCCACTCGAGGACTAGCGCTAAGCACAGATACGCAGTATTTT.

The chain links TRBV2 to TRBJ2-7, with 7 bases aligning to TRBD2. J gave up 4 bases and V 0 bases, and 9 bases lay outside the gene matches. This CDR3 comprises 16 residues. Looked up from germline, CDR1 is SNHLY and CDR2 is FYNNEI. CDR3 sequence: CASSEAWRESGYEQYF. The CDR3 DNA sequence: TGTGCCAGCAGTGAAGCGTGGCGGGAGAGCGGTTACGAGCAGTACTTC.

The CDR3 DNA reads as TGTGCCAGCAGCTCACACTCGACTAGCGCCCGCCTCAATGAGCAGTTCTTC. This codes for CASSSHSTSARLNEQFF. V usage is TRBV7-3 and J usage is TRBJ2-1, with 8 bases aligning to TRBD2. Trimming at V came to 4 bases and at J to 6 bases, leaving 14 bases not matched to a gene. This CDR3 has 17 amino acids. Looked up from germline, CDR1 is SGHTA and CDR2 is FQGTGA.

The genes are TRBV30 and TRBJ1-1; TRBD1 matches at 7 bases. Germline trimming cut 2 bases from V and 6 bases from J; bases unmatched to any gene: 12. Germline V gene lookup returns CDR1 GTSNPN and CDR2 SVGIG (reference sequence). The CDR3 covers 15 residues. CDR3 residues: CAWSPTGTVRAEAFF. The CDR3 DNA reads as TGTGCCTGGAGTCCTACCGGGACAGTTCGCGCTGAAGCTTTCTTT.

The CDR3: CASSQVAGGYNEQFF. The CDR3 bases are TGCGCCAGCAGCCAAGTAGCGGGGGGTTACAATGAGCAGTTCTTC. The chain links TRBV4-3 to TRBJ2-1; 10 bases align to TRBD2. The length of the CDR3 is 15 residues. V was pared by 1 base and J by 4 bases, with 1 base of the junction left unmatched. CDR1 is LGHNA, CDR2 YSLEER, per germline.

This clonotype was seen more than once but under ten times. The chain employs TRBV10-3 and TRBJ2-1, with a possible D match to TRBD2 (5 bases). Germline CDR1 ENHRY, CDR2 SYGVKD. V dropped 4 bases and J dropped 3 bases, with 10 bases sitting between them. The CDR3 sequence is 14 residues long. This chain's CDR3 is CAISGYSGYNEQFF. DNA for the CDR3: TGTGCCATCAGTGGTTACAGCGGCTACAATGAGCAGTTCTTC.

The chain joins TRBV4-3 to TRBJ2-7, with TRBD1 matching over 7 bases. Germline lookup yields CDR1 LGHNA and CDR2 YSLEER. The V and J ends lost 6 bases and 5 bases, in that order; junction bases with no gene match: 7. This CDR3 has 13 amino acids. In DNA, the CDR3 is TGCGCCAGCAGTCTACAGGGGTCCCACGAGCAGTACTTC. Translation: CASSLQGSHEQYF.

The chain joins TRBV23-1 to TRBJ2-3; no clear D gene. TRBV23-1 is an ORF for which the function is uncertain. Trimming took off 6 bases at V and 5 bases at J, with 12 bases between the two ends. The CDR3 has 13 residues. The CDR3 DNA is TGCGCCAGCAGCACATCCGGCGAAGATACGCAGTATTTT. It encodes CASSTSGEDTQYF.

CDR3 residues: CASSVSGNTIYF. CDR3 nucleotide sequence: TGTGCCAGCAGCGTCTCTGGAAACACCATATATTTT. V gene TRBV13 combines with J gene TRBJ1-3; D ambiguous. Germline lookup yields CDR1 PRHDT and CDR2 FYEKMQ (reference sequence). V gave up 5 bases and J gave up 0 bases, with 2 bases separating them. This CDR3 comprises 12 residues.

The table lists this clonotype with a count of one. The CDR3 DNA reads as TGTGCCAGCAGCTTGCCAGCGGATACGCAGTATTTT. This translates into CASSLPADTQYF. The chain links TRBV5-6 to TRBJ2-3; D gene unclear. Trimming removed 1 base at V and 6 bases at J, with 6 bases between. The CDR3 totals 12 residues. Germline loops: CDR1 SGHDT, CDR2 YYEEEE.

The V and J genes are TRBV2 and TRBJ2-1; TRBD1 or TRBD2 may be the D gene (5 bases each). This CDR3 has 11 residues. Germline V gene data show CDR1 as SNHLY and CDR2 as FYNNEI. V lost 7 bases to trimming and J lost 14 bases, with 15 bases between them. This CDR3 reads CASTQGAIEFF. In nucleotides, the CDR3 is TGTGCCAGCACCCAGGGAGCCATAGAGTTCTTC.

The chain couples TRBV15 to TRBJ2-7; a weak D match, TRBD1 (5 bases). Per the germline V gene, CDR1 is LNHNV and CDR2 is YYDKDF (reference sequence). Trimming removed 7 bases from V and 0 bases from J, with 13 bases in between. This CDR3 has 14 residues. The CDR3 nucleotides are TGTGCCACCACTCCGGGCAGGGACTCCTACGAGCAGTACTTC. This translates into CATTPGRDSYEQYF.

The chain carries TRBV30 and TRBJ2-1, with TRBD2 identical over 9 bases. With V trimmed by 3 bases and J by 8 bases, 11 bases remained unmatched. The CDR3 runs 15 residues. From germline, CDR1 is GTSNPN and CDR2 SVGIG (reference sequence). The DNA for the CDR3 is TGTGCCTGGAGATCTAGCGGGATAGATTTCGATGAGCAGTTCTTC. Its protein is CAWRSSGIDFDEQFF.

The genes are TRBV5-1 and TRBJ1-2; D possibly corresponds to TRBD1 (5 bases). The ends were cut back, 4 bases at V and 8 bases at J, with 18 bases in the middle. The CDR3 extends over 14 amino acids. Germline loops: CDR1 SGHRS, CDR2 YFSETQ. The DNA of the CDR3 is TGCGCCAGCAGCACCGGCCGAGGGGCGGAAGGCTACACCTTC. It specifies CASSTGRGAEGYTF.

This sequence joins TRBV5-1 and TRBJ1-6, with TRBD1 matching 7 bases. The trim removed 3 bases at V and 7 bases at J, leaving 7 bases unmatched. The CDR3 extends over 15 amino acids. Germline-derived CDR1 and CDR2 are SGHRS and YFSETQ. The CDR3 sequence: CASSSGTGANSPLHF. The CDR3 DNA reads TGCGCCAGCAGCTCTGGTACAGGGGCAAATTCACCCCTCCACTTT.

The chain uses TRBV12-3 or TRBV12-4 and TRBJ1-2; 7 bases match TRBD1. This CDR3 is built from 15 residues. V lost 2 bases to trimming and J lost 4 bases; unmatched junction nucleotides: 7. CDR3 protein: CASSLLGGSGYGYTF. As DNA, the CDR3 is TGTGCCAGCAGTTTATTAGGGGGCAGCGGCTATGGCTACACCTTC.

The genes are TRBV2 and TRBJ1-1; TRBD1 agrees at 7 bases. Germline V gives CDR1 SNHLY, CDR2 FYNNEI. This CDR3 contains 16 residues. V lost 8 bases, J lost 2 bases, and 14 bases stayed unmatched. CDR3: CASGTNRDSGNTEAFF. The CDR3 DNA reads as TGTGCCAGCGGTACAAACCGGGACAGCGGTAACACTGAAGCTTTCTTT. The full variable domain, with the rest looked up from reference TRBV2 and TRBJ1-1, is EPEVTQTPSHQVTQMGQEVILRCVPISNHLYFYWYRQILGQKVEFLVSFYNNEISEKSEIFDDQFSVERPDGSNFTLKIRSTKLEDSAMYFCASGTNRDSGNTEAFFGQGTRLTVV.